Below, 16 T cell receptor beta chains from the same sample are listed, as sequenced in a study of blood T cell repertoires in COVID-19. The repertoire was sequenced with immunoSEQ multiplex PCR; TCRdb's copy has only in-frame clones and lacks some. The repertoire includes 350,000 to 450,000 clones, roughly 86% of them detected once, and about 1.7% sits in the top ten. The material sequenced was PBMCs or T cells enriched from blood (not recorded which). The receptors originated from a woman aged 25 to 39 who had recovered from COVID-19.

J is TRBJ1-2 and V is TRBV4-1, with D unresolved. This CDR3 spans 15 amino acids. Trimming took 0 bases from V and 8 from J, leaving 16 bases between them. Germline V gene sequence: CDR1 MGHRA, CDR2 YSYEKL. CDR3 sequence (DNA): TGCGCCAGCAGCCAAGACCTCTGGGAGATGGGAGGCTACACCTTC. Its protein is CASSQDLWEMGGYTF.

This sequence joins TRBV15 and TRBJ1-2, with 9 nucleotides matching TRBD1. V shed 1 base and J 6 bases; nucleotides not matched to a gene: 0. Germline values: CDR1 LNHNV, CDR2 YYDKDF (reference sequence). The CDR3 is 13 residues long. The CDR3 spells CATSRGTGDGYTF. The CDR3 nucleotides are TGTGCCACCAGCAGAGGGACAGGGGATGGCTACACCTTC.

This clone has a handful of counts. The V and J genes are TRBV7-3 and TRBJ2-1; the match to TRBD2 covers 15 bases. Germline CDR1 is SGHTA and CDR2 is FQGTGA. The V gene end was trimmed by 0 bases and the J gene end by 7 bases; junction bases not matched to a gene: 10. This CDR3 has 19 residues. CDR3 sequence: CASSLTGGTSGRKENEQFF. CDR3 nucleotides: TGTGCCAGCAGCTTAACGGGAGGGACTAGCGGGAGGAAAGAGAATGAGCAGTTCTTC. The full variable domain, with the rest looked up from reference TRBV7-3 and TRBJ2-1, is GAGVSQTPSNKVTEKGKYVELRCDPISGHTALYWYRQSLGQGPEFLIYFQGTGAADDSGLPNDRFFAVRPEGSVSTLKIQRTERGDSAVYLCASSLTGGTSGRKENEQFFGPGTRLTVL.

The rearrangement uses TRBV4-2 and TRBJ1-6; D is undetermined. The V and J ends lost 0 bases and 4 bases respectively, with 10 bases between them. Germline V gene sequence: CDR1 LGHNA, CDR2 YNFKEQ. This CDR3 is built from 16 residues. This chain's CDR3 is CASSQDLGQYNSPLHF. Written as DNA, the CDR3 is TGTGCCAGCAGCCAAGATCTTGGGCAGTATAATTCACCCCTCCACTTT.

Here the CDR3 reads CASSPHGRVGANVLTF. The CDR3 coding sequence is TGCGCCAGCAGCCCACACGGGCGGGTGGGGGCCAACGTCCTGACTTTC. The V gene is TRBV4-1, the J gene TRBJ2-6, with D maybe TRBD2 (5 bases). Germline assignment: CDR1 MGHRA and CDR2 YSYEKL. Deletions cut 4 bases from V and 4 bases from J, with 14 bases between. This CDR3 is built from 16 residues.

V usage is TRBV5-8 and J usage is TRBJ2-4, with 8 bases identical to TRBD1. Germline V gene lookup returns CDR1 SGHTS and CDR2 YDEGEE. The CDR3 loop spans 15 amino acids. V lost 1 base, J lost 7 bases, and 7 bases stayed unmatched. This chain's CDR3 is CASSLPWTGTNIQYF. DNA of the CDR3: TGTGCCAGCAGCTTGCCATGGACAGGGACGAACATTCAGTACTTC.

J is TRBJ1-5 and V is TRBV6-5; TRBD1 matches 8 bases. CDR1 is MNHEY, CDR2 SVGAGI, per germline. There are 14 residues in the CDR3. V was clipped by 6 bases and J by 4 bases; unmatched bases: 5. The CDR3 DNA reads TGTGCCAGCAGCAGGGACAGGTCGAATCAGCCCCAGCATTTT. Protein sequence: CASSRDRSNQPQHF.

The rearrangement uses TRBV7-2 and TRBJ1-2; the match to TRBD1 covers 7 bases. The CDR3 runs 15 residues. Germline CDR1 reads SGHTA; CDR2 reads FQGNSA. After removal of 4 bases from V and 2 bases from J, the junction contained 7 bases not matched to a gene. Here the CDR3 reads CASSSRLGQNYGYTF. In nucleotides, the CDR3 is TGTGCCAGCAGCTCGAGACTGGGACAGAACTATGGCTACACCTTC.

V and J are TRBV12-3 or TRBV12-4 and TRBJ1-6; 8 nucleotides agree with TRBD1. V trimming: 10 bases; J trimming: 10 bases; junction bases outside the gene matches: 6. This CDR3 has 12 residues. As DNA, the CDR3 is TGTGCCACTGGACAGGGTAACTCACCCCTCCACTTT. Its protein is CATGQGNSPLHF.

The rearrangement joins TRBV7-9 to TRBJ1-2; D may be TRBD1 (6 bases). Trimming took off 3 bases at V and 8 bases at J, with 16 bases between the two ends. CDR3 length: 14 residues. CDR1 is SEHNR, CDR2 FQNEAQ, per germline (reference sequence). The chain's CDR3 is CASSFQGLGGGYTF. The CDR3 DNA sequence: TGTGCCAGCAGCTTCCAGGGGTTGGGTGGCGGCTACACCTTC.

The J gene is TRBJ2-5, the V gene TRBV29-1; weak D call: TRBD1 (6 bases). The CDR3 is 15 amino acids. V lost 4 bases and J lost 1, with 16 bases in between. Germline values: CDR1 SQVTM, CDR2 ANQGSEA. The CDR3 reads CSVGVRGNLQETQYF. CDR3 sequence (DNA): TGCAGCGTTGGAGTCAGGGGAAATCTCCAAGAGACCCAGTACTTC.

The chain joins TRBV19 to TRBJ1-5; D is uncertain. V was trimmed by 7 bases and J by 5 bases, leaving 12 bases between them. The CDR3 is made up of 13 amino acids. CDR1 and CDR2 from the germline V gene are LNHDA and SQIVND (reference sequence). The DNA for the CDR3 is TGTGCCAGTACCCCTACAGTGGATCAGCCCCAGCATTTT. Translation: CASTPTVDQPQHF.

The chain combines TRBV7-2 with TRBJ1-1; no clear D gene. The CDR3 runs 16 residues. V shed 2 bases and J shed 5 bases, with 18 bases lying between them. CDR1 and CDR2 (germline): SGHTA, FQGNSA. The CDR3 protein is CASSLKVPGLGTEAFF. CDR3 in DNA: TGTGCCAGCAGCTTAAAGGTGCCGGGGTTGGGTACTGAAGCTTTCTTT.

This clone was observed a handful of times. The chain uses TRBV18 and TRBJ1-2, with D unresolved. Trimming took 2 bases from V and 1 from J, leaving 11 bases between them. This CDR3 has 15 residues. CDR1 is KGHSH, CDR2 LQKENI, per germline. This CDR3 is CASSPLSYSNYGYTF. Written as DNA, the CDR3 is TGTGCCAGCTCACCATTGTCCTACAGTAACTATGGCTACACCTTC.

The chain combines TRBV4-1 with TRBJ2-7, with unresolved D. The germline V gene has CDR1 MGHRA and CDR2 YSYEKL. This CDR3 is 14 amino acids long. Trimming took off 5 bases at V and 6 bases at J, with 17 bases between the two ends. CDR3 region: CASSGSPGSGEQYF. As DNA, the CDR3 is TGCGCCAGCAGCGGTAGCCCCGGGTCCGGCGAGCAGTACTTC.

V is TRBV24-1 and J is TRBJ1-1; D is unresolved. Germline CDR1 KGHDR, CDR2 SFDVKD. The CDR3 extends over 13 amino acids. The ends were cut back, 4 bases at V and 6 bases at J, with 11 bases in the middle. CDR3 residues: CATSERGSSEAFF. The CDR3 region has the DNA TGTGCCACCAGTGAAAGAGGGTCTTCTGAAGCTTTCTTT.